These 11 T cell receptor beta chains share one sample of origin, sequenced in a study of T cell responses to AZD1222 COVID-19 vaccine. Profiled with immunoSEQ multiplex PCR; TCRdb holds only in-frame clones, not every one. Counted here are 170,000 or so clones, 90% to 95% occurring once; the ten biggest clones make up roughly 0.9%. The sample here was peripheral blood, taken on day 0 of AZD1222 vaccination. The origin of the receptors is an adult in good health.

This clone was seen only a few times. Within the sample, other DNA sequences also encode this same CDR3. This CDR3 is CATSDGSGGLTDTQYF. Here the CDR3 DNA reads TGTGCCACCAGTGACGGCAGCGGGGGCTTGACAGATACGCAGTATTTT. The chain carries TRBV24-1 and TRBJ2-3; 8 bases line up with TRBD2. The V and J ends lost 4 bases and 3 bases, in that order; junction bases with no gene match: 8. The CDR3 totals 16 residues. CDR1 KGHDR and CDR2 SFDVKD come from the germline V gene.

This chain's CDR3 is CASTPFKRGTQPQHF. Here the CDR3 DNA reads TGTGCCAGCACCCCCTTTAAAAGGGGAACTCAGCCCCAGCATTTT. The chain uses TRBV11-3 and TRBJ1-5; weak D call: TRBD1 (5 bases). Germline V CDR1 and CDR2: SGHNT, YENEEA. CDR3 length: 15 amino acids. Trimming pared 7 bases from V and 6 bases from J, leaving 19 bases between.

The chain couples TRBV28 to TRBJ2-3, with 10 positions matching TRBD1. With V trimmed by 5 bases and J by 3 bases, 2 bases remained unmatched. CDR3 length equals 14 residues. Germline CDR1 is MDHEN and CDR2 is SYDVKM. The CDR3 nucleotides read TGTGCCAGCAGTCGGGACAGGGGTACAGATACGCAGTATTTT. Its protein product is CASSRDRGTDTQYF. The full variable domain, its missing parts supplied by reference TRBV28 and TRBJ2-3, is DVKVTQSSRYLVKRTGEKVFLECVQDMDHENMFWYRQDPGLGLRLIYFSYDVKMKEKGDIPEGYSVSREKKERFSLILESASTNQTSMYLCASSRDRGTDTQYFGPGTRLTVL.

The genes are TRBV3-1 (or the pseudogene TRBV3-2) and TRBJ2-1, with D hard to call. The CDR3 length is 16 residues. Looked up from germline, CDR1 is LGHDT and CDR2 is YNNKEL (reference sequence). V was trimmed by 0 bases and J by 3 bases, leaving 12 bases between them. CDR3 sequence reads: CASSQEERTNYNEQFF. The CDR3 nucleotides are TGTGCCAGCAGCCAAGAGGAAAGGACGAACTACAATGAGCAGTTCTTC.

The chain is built from TRBV2 and TRBJ1-5, with a possible D match to TRBD1 (5 bases). Germline values: CDR1 SNHLY, CDR2 FYNNEI. The CDR3 spans 14 residues. Trimming removed 5 bases from V and 5 bases from J, with 13 bases in between. In DNA, the CDR3 is TGTGCCAGCAGTCGTGGTGGGGCCTATCAGCCCCAGCATTTT. Amino acids: CASSRGGAYQPQHF.

The chain combines TRBV5-4 with TRBJ2-7, with 9 bases that match TRBD1. Looked up from germline, CDR1 is SGHNT and CDR2 is YYREEE (reference sequence). CDR3 length: 14 residues. Trimming cost V 2 bases and J 5 bases; bases outside gene matches: 5. The CDR3 loop is CASSFGTGNNEQYF. The CDR3 region has the DNA TGTGCCAGCAGCTTCGGGACAGGGAACAACGAGCAGTACTTC.

V is TRBV18 and J is TRBJ1-2, with TRBD1 identical over 7 bases. Germline lookup yields CDR1 KGHSH and CDR2 LQKENI. Trimming cost V 0 bases and J 5 bases; bases outside gene matches: 18. The CDR3 sequence is 19 residues long. The CDR3 here is CASSPPPGQTPPMGYGYTF. CDR3 in DNA: TGTGCCAGCTCACCACCGCCGGGACAGACCCCGCCCATGGGGTATGGCTACACCTTC. Filled out from reference TRBV18 and TRBJ1-2, the complete variable domain reads NAGVMQNPRHLVRRRGQEARLRCSPMKGHSHVYWYRQLPEEGLKFMVYLQKENIIDESGMPKERFSAEFPKEGPSILRIQQVVRGDSAAYFCASSPPPGQTPPMGYGYTFGSGTRLTVV.

This chain connects TRBV30 to TRBJ2-7; D is undetermined. This CDR3 has 12 amino acids. Germline loops: CDR1 GTSNPN, CDR2 SVGIG (reference sequence). V gave up 0 bases and J gave up 5 bases, with 8 bases separating them. CDR3 nucleotides: TGTGCCTGGAGTGTACATAGGGACGAGCAGTACTTC. Protein: CAWSVHRDEQYF.

The rearrangement joins TRBV11-2 to TRBJ2-7, with TRBD2 identical over 8 bases. This CDR3 contains 15 residues. CDR1 is SGHAT, CDR2 FQNNGV, per germline. The V gene end was trimmed by 4 bases and the J gene end by 3 bases; junction bases not matched to a gene: 8. The CDR3 loop is CASSSGTRVYYEQYF. CDR3 nucleotide sequence: TGTGCCAGCAGCTCCGGGACTAGAGTTTACTACGAGCAGTACTTC.

J is TRBJ1-5 and V is TRBV5-1; D is undetermined. The germline V gene has CDR1 SGHRS and CDR2 YFSETQ. Trimming cost V 4 bases and J 4 bases, with 9 bases left between them. The CDR3 has 13 residues. The CDR3 sequence: CASSLTANQPQHF. The CDR3 DNA follows: TGCGCCAGCAGCCTTACAGCAAATCAGCCCCAGCATTTT.

This chain links TRBV5-1 with TRBJ2-7; D unclear. In germline, CDR1 is SGHRS, CDR2 YFSETQ. The CDR3 runs to 15 residues. V was cut by 0 bases and J by 2 bases, with 12 bases left in between. The CDR3 here is CASSLAVSQTYEQYF. The CDR3 DNA sequence: TGCGCCAGCAGCTTGGCGGTCAGCCAAACCTACGAGCAGTACTTC.